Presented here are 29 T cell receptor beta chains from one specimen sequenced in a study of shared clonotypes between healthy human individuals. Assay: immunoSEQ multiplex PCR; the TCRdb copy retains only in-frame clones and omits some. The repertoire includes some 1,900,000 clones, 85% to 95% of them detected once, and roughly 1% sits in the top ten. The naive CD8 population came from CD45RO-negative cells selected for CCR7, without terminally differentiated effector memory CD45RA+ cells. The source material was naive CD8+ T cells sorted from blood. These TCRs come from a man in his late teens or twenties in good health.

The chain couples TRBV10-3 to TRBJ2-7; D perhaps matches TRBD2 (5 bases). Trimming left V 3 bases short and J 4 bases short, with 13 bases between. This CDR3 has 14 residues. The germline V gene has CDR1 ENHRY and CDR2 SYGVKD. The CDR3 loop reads CAISDKDSPYEQYF. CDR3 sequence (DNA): TGTGCCATCAGTGATAAGGACTCTCCTTACGAGCAGTACTTC.

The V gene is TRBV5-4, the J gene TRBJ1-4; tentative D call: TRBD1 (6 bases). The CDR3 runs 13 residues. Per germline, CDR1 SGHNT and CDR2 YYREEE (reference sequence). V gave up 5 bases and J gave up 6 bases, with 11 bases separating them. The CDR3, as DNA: TGTGCCAGCAGTTGGGCAGGGGATGAAAAACTGTTTTTT. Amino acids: CASSWAGDEKLFF.

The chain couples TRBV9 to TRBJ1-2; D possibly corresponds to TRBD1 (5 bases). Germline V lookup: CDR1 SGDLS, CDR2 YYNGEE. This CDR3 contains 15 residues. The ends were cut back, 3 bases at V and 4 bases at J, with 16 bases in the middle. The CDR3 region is CASSAGGDSLYGYTF. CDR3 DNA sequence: TGTGCCAGCAGCGCCGGGGGAGACAGCCTCTATGGCTACACCTTC.

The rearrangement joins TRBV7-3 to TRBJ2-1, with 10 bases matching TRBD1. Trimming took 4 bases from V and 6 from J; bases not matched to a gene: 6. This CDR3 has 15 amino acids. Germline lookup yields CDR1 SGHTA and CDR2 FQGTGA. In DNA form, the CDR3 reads TGTGCCAGCAGCTCGGGACAGGGGATCGTCAATGAGCAGTTCTTC. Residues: CASSSGQGIVNEQFF.

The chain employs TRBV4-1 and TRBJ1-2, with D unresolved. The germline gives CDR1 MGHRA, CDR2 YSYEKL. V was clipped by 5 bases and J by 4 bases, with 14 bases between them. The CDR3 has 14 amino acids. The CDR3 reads CASSSTWTGYGYTF. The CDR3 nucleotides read TGCGCCAGCAGCTCGACTTGGACCGGCTATGGCTACACCTTC.

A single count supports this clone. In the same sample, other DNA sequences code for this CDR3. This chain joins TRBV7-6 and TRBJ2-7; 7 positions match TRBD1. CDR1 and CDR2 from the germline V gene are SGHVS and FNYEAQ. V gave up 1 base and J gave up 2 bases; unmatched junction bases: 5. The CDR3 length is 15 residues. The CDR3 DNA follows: TGTGCCAGCAGCTTAGGGGACAGTAAAACCTACGAGCAGTACTTC. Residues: CASSLGDSKTYEQYF.

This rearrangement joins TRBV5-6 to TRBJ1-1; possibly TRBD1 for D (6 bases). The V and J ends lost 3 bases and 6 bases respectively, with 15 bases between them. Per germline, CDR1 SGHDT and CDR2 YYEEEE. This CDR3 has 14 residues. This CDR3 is CASSSNLGGSEAFF. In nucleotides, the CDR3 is TGTGCCAGCAGCTCGAATTTGGGGGGCTCTGAAGCTTTCTTT.

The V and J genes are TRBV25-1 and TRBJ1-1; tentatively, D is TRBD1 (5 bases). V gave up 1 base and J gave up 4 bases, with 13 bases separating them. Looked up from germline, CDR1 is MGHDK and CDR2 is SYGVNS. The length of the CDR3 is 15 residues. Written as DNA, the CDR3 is TGTGCCAGCAGTGAATTAGGGCAGGGCGGCACTGAAGCTTTCTTT. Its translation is CASSELGQGGTEAFF.

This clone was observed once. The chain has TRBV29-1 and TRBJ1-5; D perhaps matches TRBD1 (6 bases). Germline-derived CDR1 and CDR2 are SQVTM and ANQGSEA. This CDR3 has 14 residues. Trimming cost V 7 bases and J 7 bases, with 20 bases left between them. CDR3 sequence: CSAKGGGQGQPQHF. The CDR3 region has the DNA TGCAGCGCCAAAGGGGGGGGCCAGGGACAGCCCCAGCATTTT.

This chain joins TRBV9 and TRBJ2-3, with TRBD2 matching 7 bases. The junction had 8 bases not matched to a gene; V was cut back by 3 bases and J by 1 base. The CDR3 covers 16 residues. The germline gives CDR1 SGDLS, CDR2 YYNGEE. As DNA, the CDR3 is TGTGCCAGCAGCGCGGGAGGAGGGTTGGGCACAGATACGCAGTATTTT. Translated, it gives CASSAGGGLGTDTQYF.

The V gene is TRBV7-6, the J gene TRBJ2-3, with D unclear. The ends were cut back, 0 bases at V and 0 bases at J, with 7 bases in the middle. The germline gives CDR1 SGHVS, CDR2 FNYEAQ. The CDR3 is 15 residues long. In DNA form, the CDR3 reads TGTGCCAGCAGCTTAGCTGTCGGTAGCACAGATACGCAGTATTTT. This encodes CASSLAVGSTDTQYF.

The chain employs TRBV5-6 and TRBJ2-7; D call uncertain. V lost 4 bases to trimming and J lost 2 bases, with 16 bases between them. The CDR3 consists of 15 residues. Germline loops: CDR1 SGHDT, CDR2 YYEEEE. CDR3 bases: TGTGCCAGCAGCCCTTCCCAGGTCCGGCCCTACGAGCAGTACTTC. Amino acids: CASSPSQVRPYEQYF.

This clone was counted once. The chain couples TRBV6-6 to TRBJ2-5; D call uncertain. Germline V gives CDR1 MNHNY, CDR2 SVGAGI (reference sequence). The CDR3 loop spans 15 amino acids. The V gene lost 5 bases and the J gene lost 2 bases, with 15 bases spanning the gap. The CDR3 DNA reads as TGTGCCAGCAGTCTAGGGTGGCGAAGACAAGAGACCCAGTACTTC. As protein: CASSLGWRRQETQYF.

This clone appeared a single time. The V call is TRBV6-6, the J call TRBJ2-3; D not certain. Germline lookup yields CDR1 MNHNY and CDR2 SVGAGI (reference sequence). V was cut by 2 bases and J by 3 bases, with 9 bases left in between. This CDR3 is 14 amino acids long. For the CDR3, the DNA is TGTGCCAGCAGTTACGAAAGTCCGACAGATACGCAGTATTTT. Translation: CASSYESPTDTQYF.

CDR3 region: CASSPTRGSGSPNEQYF. The CDR3 DNA is TGTGCCAGCAGCCCAACTCGAGGTAGCGGGAGCCCAAACGAGCAGTACTTC. The chain joins TRBV7-9 to TRBJ2-7; 9 bases fit TRBD2. The J segment lost 5 bases and the V segment lost 5 bases, leaving 16 bases of the junction unmatched. This CDR3 is built from 17 residues. From germline, CDR1 is SEHNR and CDR2 FQNEAQ (reference sequence). The full variable domain, rest sourced from reference TRBV7-9 and TRBJ2-7, is DTGVSQNPRHKITKRGQNVTFRCDPISEHNRLYWYRQTLGQGPEFLTYFQNEAQLEKSRLLSDRFSAERPKGSFSTLEIQRTEQGDSAMYLCASSPTRGSGSPNEQYFGPGTRLTVT.

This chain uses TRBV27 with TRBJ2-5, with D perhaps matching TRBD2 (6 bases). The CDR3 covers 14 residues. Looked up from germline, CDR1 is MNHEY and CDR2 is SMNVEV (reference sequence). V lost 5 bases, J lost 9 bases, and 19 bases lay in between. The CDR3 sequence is CASSQGPDYGAQYF. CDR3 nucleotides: TGTGCCAGCAGTCAGGGTCCGGACTATGGGGCCCAGTACTTC.

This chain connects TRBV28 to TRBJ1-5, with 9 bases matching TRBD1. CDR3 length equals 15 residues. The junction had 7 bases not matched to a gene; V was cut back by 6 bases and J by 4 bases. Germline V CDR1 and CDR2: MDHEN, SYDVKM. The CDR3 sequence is CASRGQGGRNQPQHF. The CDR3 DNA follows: TGTGCCAGCAGGGGACAGGGAGGGAGGAATCAGCCCCAGCATTTT.

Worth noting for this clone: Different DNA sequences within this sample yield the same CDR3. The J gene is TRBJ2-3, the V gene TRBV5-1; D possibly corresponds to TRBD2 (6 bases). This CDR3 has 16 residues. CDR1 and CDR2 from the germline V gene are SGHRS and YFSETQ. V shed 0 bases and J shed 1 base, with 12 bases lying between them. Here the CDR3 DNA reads TGCGCCAGCAGCTTGGTTTCGGGAGTCGGCACAGATACGCAGTATTTT. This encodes CASSLVSGVGTDTQYF.

The CDR3, as DNA: TGCGCCAGCAAAGTCGGACTAGAAGGTATCTACGAGCAGTACTTC. Amino acid sequence: CASKVGLEGIYEQYF. This chain uses TRBV10-2 with TRBJ2-7, with 7 bases lining up with TRBD2. Germline V CDR1 and CDR2: WSHSY, SAAADI. J was trimmed by 3 bases and V by 7 bases; bases with no gene match: 12. CDR3 length: 15 amino acids.

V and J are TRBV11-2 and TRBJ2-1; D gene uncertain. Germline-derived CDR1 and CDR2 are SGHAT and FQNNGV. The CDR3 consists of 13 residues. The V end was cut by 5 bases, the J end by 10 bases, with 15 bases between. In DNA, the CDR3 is TGTGCCAGCAGCCCTCAATACAAGAAAGAGCAGTTCTTC. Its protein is CASSPQYKKEQFF.

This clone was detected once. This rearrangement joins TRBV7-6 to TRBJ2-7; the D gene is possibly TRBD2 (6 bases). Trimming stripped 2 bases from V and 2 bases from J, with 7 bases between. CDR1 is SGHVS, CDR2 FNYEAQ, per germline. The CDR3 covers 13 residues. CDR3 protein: CASSLTSTYEQYF. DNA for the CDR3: TGTGCCAGCAGCTTAACTAGCACCTACGAGCAGTACTTC.

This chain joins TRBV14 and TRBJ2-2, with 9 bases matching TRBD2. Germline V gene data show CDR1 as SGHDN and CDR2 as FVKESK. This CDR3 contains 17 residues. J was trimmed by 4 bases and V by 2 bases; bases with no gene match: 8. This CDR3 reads CASSQRGAGGLTGELFF. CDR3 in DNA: TGTGCCAGCAGCCAACGGGGAGCGGGAGGACTCACCGGGGAGCTGTTTTTT. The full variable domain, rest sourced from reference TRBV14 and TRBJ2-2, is EAGVTQFPSHSVIEKGQTVTLRCDPISGHDNLYWYRRVMGKEIKFLLHFVKESKQDESGMPNNRFLAERTGGTYSTLKVQPAELEDSGVYFCASSQRGAGGLTGELFFGEGSRLTVL.

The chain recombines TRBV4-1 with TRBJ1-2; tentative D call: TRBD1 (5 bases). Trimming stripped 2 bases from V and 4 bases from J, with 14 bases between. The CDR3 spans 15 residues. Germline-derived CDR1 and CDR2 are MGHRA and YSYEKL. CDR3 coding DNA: TGCGCCAGCAGCCAAATACGGACATCAGGCTATGGCTACACCTTC. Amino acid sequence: CASSQIRTSGYGYTF.

CDR3 in DNA: TGTGCCAGTTCTCGACAGAGCTCCTACAATGAGCAGTTCTTC. It codes for CASSRQSSYNEQFF. The chain couples TRBV19 to TRBJ2-1; the D gene is possibly TRBD1 (5 bases). This CDR3 has 14 residues. The germline V gene encodes CDR1 LNHDA and CDR2 SQIVND (reference sequence). The ends were cut back, 8 bases at V and 0 bases at J, with 11 bases in the middle.

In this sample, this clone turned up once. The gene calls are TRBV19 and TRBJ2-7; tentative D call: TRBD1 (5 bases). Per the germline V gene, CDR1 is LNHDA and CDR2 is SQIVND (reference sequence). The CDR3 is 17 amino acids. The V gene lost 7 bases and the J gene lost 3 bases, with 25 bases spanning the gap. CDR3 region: CASNPGISAVHYYEQYF. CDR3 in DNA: TGTGCCAGTAATCCAGGGATTTCGGCAGTACATTACTACGAGCAGTACTTC.

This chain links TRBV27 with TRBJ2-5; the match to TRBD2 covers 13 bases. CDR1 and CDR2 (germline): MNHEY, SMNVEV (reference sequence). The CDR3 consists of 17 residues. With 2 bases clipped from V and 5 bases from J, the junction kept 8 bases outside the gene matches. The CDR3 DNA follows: TGTGCCAGCAGTTTAGTTGAGACTAGCGGGAGGTTGGAGACCCAGTACTTC. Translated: CASSLVETSGRLETQYF.

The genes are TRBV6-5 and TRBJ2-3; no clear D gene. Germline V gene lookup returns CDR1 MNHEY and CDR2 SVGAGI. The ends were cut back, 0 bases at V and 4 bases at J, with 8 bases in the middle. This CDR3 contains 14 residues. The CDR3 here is CASSYSNPSDTQYF. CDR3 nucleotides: TGTGCCAGCAGTTACTCGAATCCCTCAGATACGCAGTATTTT.

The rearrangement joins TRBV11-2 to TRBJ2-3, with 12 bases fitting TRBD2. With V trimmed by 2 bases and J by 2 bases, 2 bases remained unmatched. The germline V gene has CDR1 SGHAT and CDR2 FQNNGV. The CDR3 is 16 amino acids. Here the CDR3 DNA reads TGTGCCAGCAGCTTATCTAGCGGGGGGGACACAGATACGCAGTATTTT. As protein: CASSLSSGGDTDTQYF.

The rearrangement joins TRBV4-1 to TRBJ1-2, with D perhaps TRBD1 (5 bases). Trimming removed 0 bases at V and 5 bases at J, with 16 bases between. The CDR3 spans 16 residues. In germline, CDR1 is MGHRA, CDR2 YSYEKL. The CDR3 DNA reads TGCGCCAGCAGCCAAGATGACCAGGGCGTTGTGTATGGCTACACCTTC. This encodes CASSQDDQGVVYGYTF.